One sample yielded the 23 T cell receptor beta chains listed below, sequenced in a study of shared clonotypes between healthy human individuals. The protocol was immunoSEQ multiplex PCR, while the TCRdb copy is restricted to in-frame clones and leaves out a portion. This table holds roughly 1,500,000 clones, 95% to 99% found once. Sequenced material: naive CD4+ T cells sorted from blood. Stated subset: CD45RA+ positively selected. Receptors originate from a man aged 25-40 years in good health.

The chain recombines TRBV5-1 with TRBJ2-3; the D gene could be TRBD1 or TRBD2 (5 bases each). Germline-derived CDR1 and CDR2 are SGHRS and YFSETQ. V lost 4 bases to trimming and J lost 8 bases, with 8 bases between them. The CDR3 is 11 amino acids. The CDR3 coding sequence is TGCGCCAGCAGCGGGGGTGGTACGCAGTATTTT. This translates into CASSGGGTQYF.

This sequence joins TRBV9 and TRBJ1-1; 8 bases agree with TRBD1. The junction had 3 bases not matched to a gene; V was cut back by 2 bases and J by 6 bases. The CDR3 is 13 amino acids. The germline V gene encodes CDR1 SGDLS and CDR2 YYNGEE. The CDR3, as DNA: TGTGCCAGCAGCGTGACAGGGGATTCTGAAGCTTTCTTT. This sequence encodes CASSVTGDSEAFF.

The chain joins TRBV5-1 to TRBJ2-1, with 7 bases that match TRBD2. The CDR3 is made up of 16 amino acids. The germline V gene has CDR1 SGHRS and CDR2 YFSETQ. Unmatched junction bases numbered 7, after V lost 4 bases and J lost 0 bases. The CDR3 nucleotides read TGCGCCAGCAGCCTGTTTAGCGGGCCCTCCTACAATGAGCAGTTCTTC. It yields the protein CASSLFSGPSYNEQFF. The full variable domain, completed using reference TRBV5-1 and TRBJ2-1, is KAGVTQTPRYLIKTRGQQVTLSCSPISGHRSVSWYQQTPGQGLQFLFEYFSETQRNKGNFPGRFSGRQFSNSRSEMNVSTLELGDSALYLCASSLFSGPSYNEQFFGPGTRLTVL.

The V gene is TRBV11-3, the J gene TRBJ2-3; TRBD2 is a possible D gene (5 bases). Germline CDR1 reads SGHNT; CDR2 reads YENEEA. The CDR3 loop spans 15 amino acids. Trimming removed 1 base from V and 2 bases from J, with 10 bases in between. The CDR3 sequence: CASSLGVRDTDTQYF. The CDR3 DNA is TGTGCCAGCAGCTTAGGGGTGAGGGACACAGATACGCAGTATTTT.

This clone occurred a few times. The CDR3 nucleotides read TGCGCCAGCAGCTTGGACAGGGCCGACACTGAAGCTTTCTTT. Translating it yields CASSLDRADTEAFF. This chain joins TRBV5-1 and TRBJ1-1; D is possibly TRBD1 (6 bases). CDR1 is SGHRS, CDR2 YFSETQ, per germline. Trimming stripped 0 bases from V and 3 bases from J, with 9 bases between. CDR3 length equals 14 residues.

V and J are TRBV19 and TRBJ2-1, with 7 bases aligning to TRBD1. CDR1 is LNHDA and CDR2 is SQIVND in the germline V gene (reference sequence). V gave up 10 bases and J gave up 9 bases; unmatched junction bases: 6. This CDR3 has 11 residues. Here the CDR3 reads CATRGNSEQFF. The CDR3, as DNA: TGTGCCACCAGGGGGAACAGTGAGCAGTTCTTC.

The chain employs TRBV6-5 and TRBJ1-5, with TRBD1 as a possible D gene (6 bases). Trimming took 6 bases from V and 4 from J, leaving 16 bases between them. Germline CDR1 MNHEY, CDR2 SVGAGI. The CDR3 covers 15 residues. CDR3 residues: CASRTSSQGNQPQHF. In nucleotides, the CDR3 is TGTGCCAGCAGGACGAGTTCGCAGGGGAATCAGCCCCAGCATTTT.

The rearrangement uses TRBV10-2 and TRBJ2-1, with 10 bases fitting TRBD2. The CDR3 is 14 amino acids. Germline V gives CDR1 WSHSY, CDR2 SAAADI. V shed 10 bases and J 10 bases; nucleotides not matched to a gene: 13. The CDR3 protein is CATRILAGVGEQFF. The CDR3, as DNA: TGCGCCACTAGAATTCTAGCGGGAGTCGGGGAGCAGTTCTTC.

The J gene is TRBJ2-2, the V gene TRBV10-3; 7 bases map to TRBD2. Germline CDR1 is ENHRY and CDR2 is SYGVKD. There are 14 residues in the CDR3. J was trimmed by 1 base and V by 7 bases; bases with no gene match: 3. CDR3 residues: CAITPSGNTGELFF. In DNA form, the CDR3 reads TGTGCCATCACTCCTAGCGGGAACACCGGGGAGCTGTTTTTT.

The rearrangement links TRBV7-8 to TRBJ1-2, with 9 bases matching TRBD1. This CDR3 is built from 17 residues. The V gene end was trimmed by 1 base and the J gene end by 2 bases; junction bases not matched to a gene: 8. CDR1 and CDR2 (germline): SGHVS, FQNEAQ. Here the CDR3 reads CASSLVGTGLANYGYTF. CDR3 in DNA: TGTGCCAGCAGCTTAGTTGGGACAGGGTTAGCCAACTATGGCTACACCTTC.

CDR3 sequence (DNA): TGTGCCAGCTCACACCTCGGGGGTAGCGGAGGAGGATCGGCGGGGGAGCTGTTTTTT. Translating it yields CASSHLGGSGGGSAGELFF. V is TRBV18 and J is TRBJ2-2; possible D gene TRBD2, 6 bases. This CDR3 spans 19 amino acids. The V end was cut by 4 bases, the J end by 8 bases, with 29 bases between. Germline V CDR1 and CDR2: KGHSH, LQKENI.

The chain uses TRBV30 and TRBJ2-2; no firm D call. V lost 0 bases and J lost 9, with 5 bases in between. Germline V lookup: CDR1 GTSNPN, CDR2 SVGIG (reference sequence). This CDR3 is built from 11 residues. CDR3 amino acids: CAWSVPRELFF. As DNA, the CDR3 is TGTGCCTGGAGTGTACCGAGGGAGCTGTTTTTT. Full variable domain (outside the CDR3, taken from reference TRBV30 and TRBJ2-2): SQTIHQWPATLVQPVGSPLSLECTVEGTSNPNLYWYRQAAGRGLQLLFYSVGIGQISSEVPQNLSASRPQDRQFILSSKKLLLSDSGFYLCAWSVPRELFFGEGSRLTVL.

The chain has TRBV7-3 and TRBJ2-1; 13 positions agree with TRBD2. V was clipped by 5 bases and J by 7 bases; unmatched bases: 8. CDR3 size: 16 residues. Looked up from germline, CDR1 is SGHTA and CDR2 is FQGTGA. For the CDR3, the DNA is TGTGCCAGCAGCCCGGGGACTAGCGGGATTACAAATGAGCAGTTCTTC. Translated: CASSPGTSGITNEQFF.

V gene TRBV28 combines with J gene TRBJ1-1; the D gene is possibly TRBD1 (6 bases). The CDR3 is 15 residues long. The germline V and J ends were trimmed by 5 bases and 0 bases, with 13 bases remaining between them. CDR1 is MDHEN and CDR2 is SYDVKM in the germline V gene. This CDR3 reads CASSINTGMNTEAFF. The CDR3 coding sequence is TGTGCCAGCAGTATAAATACAGGGATGAACACTGAAGCTTTCTTT.

The chain uses TRBV18 and TRBJ1-5; D not resolved. The germline gives CDR1 KGHSH, CDR2 LQKENI. Trimming stripped 3 bases from V and 2 bases from J, with 8 bases between. CDR3 size: 14 residues. Written as DNA, the CDR3 is TGTGCCAGCTCACCTACGTGGGGCAATCAGCCCCAGCATTTT. It translates to CASSPTWGNQPQHF.

The chain uses TRBV27 and TRBJ2-7; the match to TRBD2 covers 9 bases. CDR1 is MNHEY, CDR2 SMNVEV, per germline (reference sequence). The J segment lost 5 bases and the V segment lost 5 bases, leaving 10 bases of the junction unmatched. The CDR3 covers 15 residues. The CDR3 region is CASSPRGGRAHEQYF. In nucleotides, the CDR3 is TGTGCCAGCAGTCCAAGGGGCGGGAGGGCCCACGAGCAGTACTTC.

The chain has TRBV5-1 and TRBJ2-7; D perhaps matches TRBD2 (5 bases). The germline V and J ends were trimmed by 4 bases and 5 bases, with 10 bases remaining between them. Per germline, CDR1 SGHRS and CDR2 YFSETQ. The CDR3 is 12 amino acids. The CDR3 spells CASSQPGNEQYF. The CDR3 coding sequence is TGCGCCAGCAGCCAACCGGGGAACGAGCAGTACTTC. The full variable domain, in which reference TRBV5-1 and TRBJ2-7 provide the parts outside the CDR3, is KAGVTQTPRYLIKTRGQQVTLSCSPISGHRSVSWYQQTPGQGLQFLFEYFSETQRNKGNFPGRFSGRQFSNSRSEMNVSTLELGDSALYLCASSQPGNEQYFGPGTRLTVT.

The rearrangement links TRBV5-5 to TRBJ2-3, with TRBD1 identical over 11 bases. Per germline, CDR1 SGHKS and CDR2 YYEKEE (reference sequence). The CDR3 length is 16 residues. Trimming removed 0 bases from V and 6 bases from J; junction bases left unmatched: 6. The CDR3 DNA reads as TGTGCCAGCAGCTTGGCCACCGGGACAGGGGGTGATACGCAGTATTTT. Encoded protein: CASSLATGTGGDTQYF.

Only one count was recorded for this clone. The chain has TRBV7-2 and TRBJ2-3, with D uncertain. Germline values: CDR1 SGHTA, CDR2 FQGNSA. The CDR3 length is 14 residues. The V end lost 2 bases, the J end lost 2 bases, and 8 bases lay between the germline ends. CDR3 protein: CASSLRQYTDTQYF. The CDR3, as DNA: TGTGCCAGCAGCTTACGGCAGTACACAGATACGCAGTATTTT.

This rearrangement joins TRBV29-1 to TRBJ2-1; TRBD2 aligns across 12 bases. CDR1 is SQVTM and CDR2 is ANQGSEA in the germline V gene. The CDR3 has 16 residues. J lost 1 base, V lost 1 base, and 2 bases had no gene match. The CDR3 DNA sequence: TGCAGCGTTGAAGCGCTAGCGGGAGGGTCCTACAATGAGCAGTTCTTC. This codes for CSVEALAGGSYNEQFF.

This rearrangement joins TRBV28 to TRBJ2-7; no firm D call. The germline CDR1 and CDR2 sequences are MDHEN and SYDVKM. This CDR3 is built from 11 residues. The V end was cut by 8 bases, the J end by 6 bases, with 11 bases between. CDR3 DNA sequence: TGTGCCAGCGGATCCTCTGCCGAGCAGTACTTC. It translates to CASGSSAEQYF. The full variable domain, in which reference TRBV28 and TRBJ2-7 provide the parts outside the CDR3, is DVKVTQSSRYLVKRTGEKVFLECVQDMDHENMFWYRQDPGLGLRLIYFSYDVKMKEKGDIPEGYSVSREKKERFSLILESASTNQTSMYLCASGSSAEQYFGPGTRLTVT.

The J gene is TRBJ1-4, the V gene TRBV11-2; TRBD1 is a possible D gene (5 bases). Germline values: CDR1 SGHAT, CDR2 FQNNGV. This CDR3 has 11 amino acids. V was pared by 8 bases and J by 7 bases, with 8 bases between. The CDR3 region has the DNA TGTGCCAGCGGGGGTAGTGAAAAACTGTTTTTT. Protein: CASGGSEKLFF.

The genes are TRBV27 and TRBJ2-7; D is unclear. Germline lookup yields CDR1 MNHEY and CDR2 SMNVEV (reference sequence). The CDR3 extends over 13 amino acids. V dropped 5 bases and J dropped 1 base, with 9 bases sitting between them. CDR3 sequence (DNA): TGTGCCAGCAGTAGCTTGGGGTCCTACGAGCAGTACTTC. Its protein is CASSSLGSYEQYF.